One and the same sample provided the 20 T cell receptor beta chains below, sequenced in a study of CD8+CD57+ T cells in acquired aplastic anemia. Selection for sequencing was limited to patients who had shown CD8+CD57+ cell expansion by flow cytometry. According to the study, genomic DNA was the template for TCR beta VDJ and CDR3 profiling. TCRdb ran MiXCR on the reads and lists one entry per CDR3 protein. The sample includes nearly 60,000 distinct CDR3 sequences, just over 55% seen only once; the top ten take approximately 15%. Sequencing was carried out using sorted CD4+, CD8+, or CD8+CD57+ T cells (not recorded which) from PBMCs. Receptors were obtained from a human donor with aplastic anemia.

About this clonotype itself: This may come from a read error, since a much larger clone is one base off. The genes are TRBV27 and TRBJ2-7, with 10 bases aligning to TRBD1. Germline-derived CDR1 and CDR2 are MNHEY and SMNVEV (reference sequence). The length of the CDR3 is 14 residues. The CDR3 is CASGRDRGFYGQYV. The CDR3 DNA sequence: TGTGCCAGCGGCCGGGACAGGGGTTTTTACGGGCAGTACGTC.

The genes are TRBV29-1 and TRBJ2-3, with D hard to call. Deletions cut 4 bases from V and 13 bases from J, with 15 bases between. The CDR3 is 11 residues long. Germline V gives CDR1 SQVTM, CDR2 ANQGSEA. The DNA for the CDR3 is TGCAGCGTTGGGAGCCTCCATGTGGAGTATTTT. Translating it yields CSVGSLHVEYF.

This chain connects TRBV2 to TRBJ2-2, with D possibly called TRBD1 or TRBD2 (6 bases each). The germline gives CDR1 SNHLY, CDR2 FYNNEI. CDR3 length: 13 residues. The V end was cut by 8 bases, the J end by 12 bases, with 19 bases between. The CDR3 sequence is CASYRDSPVKLFF. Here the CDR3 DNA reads TGTGCCAGCTACAGGGACTCCCCTGTTAAGCTGTTTTTT.

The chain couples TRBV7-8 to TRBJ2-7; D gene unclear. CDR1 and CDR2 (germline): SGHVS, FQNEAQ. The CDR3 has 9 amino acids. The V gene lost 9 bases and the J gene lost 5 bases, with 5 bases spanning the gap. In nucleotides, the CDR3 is TGTGCCAGGTATGACGAGCAGTACTTC. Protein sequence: CARYDEQYF.

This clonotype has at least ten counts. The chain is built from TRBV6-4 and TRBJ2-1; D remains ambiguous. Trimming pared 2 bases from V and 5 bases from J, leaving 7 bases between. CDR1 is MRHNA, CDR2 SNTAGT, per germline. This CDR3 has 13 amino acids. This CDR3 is CASSDQEHNEQFF. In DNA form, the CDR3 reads TGTGCCAGCAGTGACCAAGAACACAATGAGCAGTTCTTC.

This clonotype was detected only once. The CDR3 DNA reads TGCAGCGTGCAGCCCAGGGGGAAGAACACTGAAGCTTTCTTT. Protein sequence: CSVQPRGKNTEAFF. The chain links TRBV29-1 to TRBJ1-1; 7 nucleotides agree with TRBD1. This CDR3 has 14 residues. With V trimmed by 6 bases and J by 1 base, 8 bases remained unmatched. The germline V gene encodes CDR1 SQVTM and CDR2 ANQGSEA.

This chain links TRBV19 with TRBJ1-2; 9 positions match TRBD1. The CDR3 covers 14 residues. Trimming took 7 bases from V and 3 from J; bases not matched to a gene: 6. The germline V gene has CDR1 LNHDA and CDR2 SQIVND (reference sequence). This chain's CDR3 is CASTRTGDDYGYTF. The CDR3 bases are TGTGCCAGTACCCGGACAGGGGACGACTATGGCTACACCTTC.

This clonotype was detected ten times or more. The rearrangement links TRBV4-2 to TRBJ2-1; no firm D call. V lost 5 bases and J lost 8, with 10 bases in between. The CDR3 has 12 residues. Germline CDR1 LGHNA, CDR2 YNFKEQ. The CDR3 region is CASSSVDDEQFF. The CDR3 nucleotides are TGTGCCAGCAGCTCCGTAGACGATGAGCAGTTCTTC.

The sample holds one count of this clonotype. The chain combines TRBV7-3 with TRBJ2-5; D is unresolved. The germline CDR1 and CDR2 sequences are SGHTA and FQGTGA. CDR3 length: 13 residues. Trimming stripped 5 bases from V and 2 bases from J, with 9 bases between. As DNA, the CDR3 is TGTGCCAGCAGCACCGTCCAACAAGAGACCCAGTACTTC. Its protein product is CASSTVQQETQYF.

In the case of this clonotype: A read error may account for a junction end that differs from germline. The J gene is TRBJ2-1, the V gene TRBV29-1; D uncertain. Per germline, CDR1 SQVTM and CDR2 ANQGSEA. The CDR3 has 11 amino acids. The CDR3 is CSVEGVNEQFF. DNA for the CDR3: TGCAGCGTGGAAGGTGTAAATGAGCAGTTCTTC.

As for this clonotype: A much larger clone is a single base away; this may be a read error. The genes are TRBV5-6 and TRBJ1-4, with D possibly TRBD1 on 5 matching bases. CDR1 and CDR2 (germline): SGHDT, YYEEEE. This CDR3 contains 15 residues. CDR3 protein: CARSWGTVTNEKLFF. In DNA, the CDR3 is TGTGCCCGCAGCTGGGGGACGGTCACTAATGAAAAACTGTTTTTT. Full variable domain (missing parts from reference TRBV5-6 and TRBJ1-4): DAGVTQSPTHLIKTRGQQVTLRCSPKSGHDTVSWYQQALGQGPQFIFQYYEEEERQRGNFPDRFSGHQFPNYSSELNVNALLLGDSALYLCARSWGTVTNEKLFFGSGTQLSVL.

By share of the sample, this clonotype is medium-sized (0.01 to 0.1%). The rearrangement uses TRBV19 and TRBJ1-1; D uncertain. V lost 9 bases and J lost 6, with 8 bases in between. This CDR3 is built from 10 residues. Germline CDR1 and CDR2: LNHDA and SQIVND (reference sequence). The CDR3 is CASSGPEAFF. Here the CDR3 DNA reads TGTGCCAGCAGCGGACCTGAAGCTTTCTTT.

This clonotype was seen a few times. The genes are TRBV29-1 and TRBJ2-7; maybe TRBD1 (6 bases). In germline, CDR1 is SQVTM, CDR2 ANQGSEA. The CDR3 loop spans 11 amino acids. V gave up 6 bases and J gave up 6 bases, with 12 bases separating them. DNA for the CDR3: TGCAGCGTATACTTAGGGGGCGAGCAGTACTTC. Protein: CSVYLGGEQYF.

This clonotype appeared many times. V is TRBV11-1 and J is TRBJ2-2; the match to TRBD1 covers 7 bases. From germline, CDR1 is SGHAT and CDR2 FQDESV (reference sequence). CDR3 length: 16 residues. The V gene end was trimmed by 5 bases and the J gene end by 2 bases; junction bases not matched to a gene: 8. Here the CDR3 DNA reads TGTGCCAGCAGCCCCTTCGGGACAGAAAACACCGGGGAGCTGTTTTTT. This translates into CASSPFGTENTGELFF.

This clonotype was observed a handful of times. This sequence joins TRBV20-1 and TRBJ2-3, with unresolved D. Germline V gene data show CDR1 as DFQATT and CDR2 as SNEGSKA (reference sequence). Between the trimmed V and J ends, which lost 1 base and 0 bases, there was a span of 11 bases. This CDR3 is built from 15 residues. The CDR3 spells CSARGQAESTDTQYF. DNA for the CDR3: TGCAGTGCTAGAGGTCAGGCTGAGAGCACAGATACGCAGTATTTT.

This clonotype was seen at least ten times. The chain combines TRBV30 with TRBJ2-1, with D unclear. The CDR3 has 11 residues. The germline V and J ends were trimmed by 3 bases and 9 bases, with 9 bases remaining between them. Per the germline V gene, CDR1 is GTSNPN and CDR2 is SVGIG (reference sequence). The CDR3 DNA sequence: TGTGCCTGGAGGAGAAGGTCTGAGCAGTTCTTC. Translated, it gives CAWRRRSEQFF.

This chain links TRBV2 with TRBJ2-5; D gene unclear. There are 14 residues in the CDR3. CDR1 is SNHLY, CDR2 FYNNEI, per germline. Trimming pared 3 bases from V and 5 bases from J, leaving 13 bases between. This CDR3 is CASSDSLSPETQYF. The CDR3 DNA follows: TGTGCCAGCAGTGATTCGCTTTCCCCGGAGACCCAGTACTTC.

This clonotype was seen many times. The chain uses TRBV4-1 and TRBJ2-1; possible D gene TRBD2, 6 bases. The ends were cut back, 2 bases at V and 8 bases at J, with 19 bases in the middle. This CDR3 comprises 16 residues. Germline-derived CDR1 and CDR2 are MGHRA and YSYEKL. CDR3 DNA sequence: TGCGCCAGCAGCCAAATTGAAGGGCGGGGAGAGGATGAGCAGTTCTTC. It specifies CASSQIEGRGEDEQFF.

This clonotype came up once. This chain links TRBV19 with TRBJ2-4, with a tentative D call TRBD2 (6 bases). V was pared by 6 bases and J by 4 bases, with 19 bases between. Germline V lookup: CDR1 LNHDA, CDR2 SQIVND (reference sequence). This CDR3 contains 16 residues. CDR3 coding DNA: TGTGCCAGTAGGGAAAGGGGTCCTGGACTAAAAAACATTCAGTACTTC. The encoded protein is CASRERGPGLKNIQYF.

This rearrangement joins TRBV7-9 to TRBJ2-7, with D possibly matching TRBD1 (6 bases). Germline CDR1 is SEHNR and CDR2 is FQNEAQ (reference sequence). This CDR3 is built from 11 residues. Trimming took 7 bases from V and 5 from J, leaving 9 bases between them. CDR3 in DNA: TGTGCCAGCACTGCAGGGGACGAGCAGTACGTC. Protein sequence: CASTAGDEQYV.